This T cell receptor (beta chain) stems from a study of T cells after yellow fever vaccination. Study results and caveats: Re-detected after boosting: most primary clones, more than 95% of CD4 and about 89% of CD8.

This clonotype has more than one count but fewer than ten. Its antigen is not known. Each CDR3 protein is one row after TCRdb ran MiXCR on the 5' RACE reads. The repertoire holds approximately 160,000 distinct CDR3 sequences, with about a tenth as singletons. With 8 bases clipped from V and 3 bases from J, the junction kept 2 bases outside the gene matches. The germline V gene encodes CDR1 LNHNV and CDR2 YYDKDF (reference sequence). This CDR3 contains 12 residues. Source: CD8+ T cells sorted from PBMCs, taken 45 days after the yellow fever booster vaccination. The receptor comes from a man aged 18 to 29 who received the YFV17D yellow fever vaccine. V and J are TRBV15 and TRBJ2-3; TRBD2 agrees at 7 bases. CDR3 DNA sequence: TGTGCCACCGGGGGGGGGACAGATACGCAGTATTTT. It is translated as CATGGGTDTQYF.